The clone carrying this T cell receptor (beta chain) was detected many times. The antigen remains undetermined. cDNA was made by 5'RACE with 10-nucleotide random UMIs. TCRdb fed the 5' RACE reads into MiXCR, producing one record per CDR3 protein. This table has some 77,000 distinct CDR3 sequences, about an eighth appearing once. This entry belongs to a study of neurological immune-mediated disorders. Study outcomes and limitations: None of the CDR3 amino acid sequences in expanded clones turned up in more than one subject, which points to private repertoires in all groups.

Documented time point: longitudinal time-point 1 (baseline). Germline V gives CDR1 SGHRS, CDR2 YFSETQ. The CDR3 runs 15 residues. Unmatched junction bases numbered 4, after V lost 4 bases and J lost 4 bases. Sample: PBMCs. The chain employs TRBV5-1 and TRBJ2-2; 10 bases are shared with TRBD1. This TCR was sampled from a female donor with HTLV-1-associated myelopathy (HAM/TSP). The CDR3 protein is CASSVGQGITGELFF. CDR3 coding DNA: TGCGCCAGCAGCGTGGGACAGGGGATCACCGGGGAGCTGTTTTTT.